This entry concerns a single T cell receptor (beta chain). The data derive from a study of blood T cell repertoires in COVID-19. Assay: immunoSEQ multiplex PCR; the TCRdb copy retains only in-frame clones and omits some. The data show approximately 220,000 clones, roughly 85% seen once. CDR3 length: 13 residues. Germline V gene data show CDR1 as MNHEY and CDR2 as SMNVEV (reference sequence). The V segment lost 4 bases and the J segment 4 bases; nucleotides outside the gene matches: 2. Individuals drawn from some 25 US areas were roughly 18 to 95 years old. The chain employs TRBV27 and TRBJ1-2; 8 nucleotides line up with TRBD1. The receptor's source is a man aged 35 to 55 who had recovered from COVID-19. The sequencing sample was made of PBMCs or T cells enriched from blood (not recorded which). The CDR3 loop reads CASSWGQAYGYTF. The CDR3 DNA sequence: TGTGCCAGCAGTTGGGGACAGGCCTATGGCTACACCTTC.